This TCR beta chain was found in a study of T cell repertoires in cytomegalovirus infection. Details on this clonotype: Its target is not known.

TCRdb used MiXCR to reprocess the reads, holding one entry per CDR3 protein. Of 900,000 to 950,000 distinct CDR3 sequences in the sample, about a third were seen once. This CDR3 is built from 15 residues. From germline, CDR1 is SEHNR and CDR2 FQNEAQ (reference sequence). V gave up 3 bases and J gave up 3 bases, with 12 bases separating them. The gene calls are TRBV7-9 and TRBJ2-1, with D tentatively TRBD1 (5 bases). This clonotype was obtained from a human donor in good health (CMV status not recorded). Some clones in this sample may be carry-over from other donors' samples. The source was cultured CD8+ T cells from PBMCs, collected from culture after CMV antigen stimulation. The CDR3 loop is CASSFLQGVYNEQFF. Written as DNA, the CDR3 is TGTGCCAGCAGCTTTCTCCAGGGTGTCTACAATGAGCAGTTCTTC.